The 29 T cell receptor beta chains listed next were all sequenced from one sample in a study of blood T cell repertoires in COVID-19. Assay used: immunoSEQ multiplex PCR; TCRdb lists only in-frame clones, some missing. The sample lists approximately 160,000 clones, about 80% seen once, with around 7.8% in the top ten. Sequences were obtained from PBMCs or T cells enriched from blood (not recorded which). Receptors were obtained from a man over 45 who had recovered from COVID-19.

In regard to this clone: One junction end disagrees with the germline gene, perhaps due to a read error. V is TRBV19 and J is TRBJ2-2, with 12 bases lining up with TRBD2. The CDR3 consists of 15 residues. Looked up from germline, CDR1 is LNHDA and CDR2 is SQIVND (reference sequence). As DNA, the CDR3 is TGTGCCAGTAAACTAGCGGGGGGTTCGGACCGGGGAGCTGTTTTT. Translation: CASKLAGGSDRGAVF.

This chain links TRBV7-3 with TRBJ2-2, with 12 bases fitting TRBD1. J lost 6 bases, V lost 4 bases, and 9 bases had no gene match. Looked up from germline, CDR1 is SGHTA and CDR2 is FQGTGA. CDR3 length: 17 amino acids. The CDR3 DNA follows: TGTGCCAGCAGCTCCCTCCCGGGACAGGGGGCGTCCGGGGAGCTGTTTTTT. Translation gives CASSSLPGQGASGELFF.

The chain couples TRBV3-1 (or the pseudogene TRBV3-2) to TRBJ2-5; 7 bases match TRBD2. J was trimmed by 5 bases and V by 1 base; bases with no gene match: 4. The CDR3 contains 14 residues. Germline assignment: CDR1 LGHDT and CDR2 YNNKEL (reference sequence). CDR3 nucleotide sequence: TGTGCCAGCAGCCAAGGTTTGGGGGGGGAGACCCAGTACTTC. It codes for CASSQGLGGETQYF.

The chain uses TRBV18 and TRBJ2-7, with 7 bases lining up with TRBD1. The J segment lost 0 bases and the V segment lost 3 bases, leaving 8 bases of the junction unmatched. Germline V gene sequence: CDR1 KGHSH, CDR2 LQKENI. The CDR3 sequence is 16 residues long. The CDR3 reads CASSPWGQISSYEQYF. CDR3 nucleotide sequence: TGTGCCAGCTCACCCTGGGGACAGATAAGCTCCTACGAGCAGTACTTC.

This chain links TRBV4-1 with TRBJ1-5; weak D call: TRBD1 (6 bases). The CDR3 has 14 residues. Germline CDR1 MGHRA, CDR2 YSYEKL. V was pared by 1 base and J by 4 bases, with 8 bases between. The CDR3: CASSQVTGNQPQHF. CDR3 in DNA: TGCGCCAGCAGCCAAGTCACAGGGAATCAGCCCCAGCATTTT.

The chain is built from TRBV12-3 or TRBV12-4 and TRBJ1-5, with 7 bases fitting TRBD1. The CDR3 has 13 amino acids. The V gene end was trimmed by 5 bases and the J gene end by 6 bases; junction bases not matched to a gene: 4. CDR3 residues: CASSAQGVQPQHF. CDR3 nucleotide sequence: TGTGCCAGCAGTGCGCAGGGGGTTCAGCCCCAGCATTTT.

The sample holds a few counts of this clone. V usage is TRBV7-3 and J usage is TRBJ1-2, with 7 bases matching TRBD1. Germline CDR1 reads SGHTA; CDR2 reads FQGTGA. The CDR3 contains 13 residues. V dropped 5 bases and J dropped 2; count of bases not matched to a gene: 2. In DNA, the CDR3 is TGTGCCAGCAGCCGGGACAGAAACTATGGCTACACCTTC. Amino acid sequence: CASSRDRNYGYTF.

The chain combines TRBV29-1 with TRBJ2-3, with TRBD2 identical over 9 bases. This CDR3 is 15 amino acids long. The germline V gene encodes CDR1 SQVTM and CDR2 ANQGSEA. J gave up 3 bases and V 1 base, and 5 bases lay outside the gene matches. CDR3 region: CSVEVGGGATDTQYF. The DNA for the CDR3 is TGCAGCGTTGAAGTTGGCGGGGGGGCGACAGATACGCAGTATTTT.

This sequence joins TRBV3-1 (or the pseudogene TRBV3-2) and TRBJ1-1; 8 nucleotides match TRBD1. The V and J ends lost 4 bases and 1 base, in that order; junction bases with no gene match: 2. Germline V CDR1 and CDR2: LGHDT, YNNKEL (reference sequence). This CDR3 has 14 residues. CDR3 protein: CASSLQGGNTEAFF. The CDR3 DNA sequence: TGTGCCAGCAGCCTACAGGGGGGGAACACTGAAGCTTTCTTT.

The V and J genes are TRBV7-9 and TRBJ2-5, with D possibly matching TRBD2 (5 bases). The ends were cut back, 1 base at V and 5 bases at J, with 17 bases in the middle. This CDR3 comprises 16 residues. Germline CDR1 SEHNR, CDR2 FQNEAQ (reference sequence). The CDR3 here is CASSLGFSENLETQYF. The CDR3 DNA reads as TGTGCCAGCAGCTTAGGGTTTAGCGAAAACCTTGAGACCCAGTACTTC.

The gene calls are TRBV5-1 and TRBJ2-6, with D possibly being TRBD1 (6 bases). The germline V gene encodes CDR1 SGHRS and CDR2 YFSETQ. V lost 5 bases, J lost 0 bases, and 12 bases lay in between. The CDR3 loop spans 16 amino acids. CDR3 region: CASRDSSFSGANVLTF. The CDR3 DNA follows: TGCGCCAGCAGGGACAGTTCTTTCTCTGGGGCCAACGTCCTGACTTTC. The variable domain in full, completed from reference TRBV5-1 and TRBJ2-6, reads KAGVTQTPRYLIKTRGQQVTLSCSPISGHRSVSWYQQTPGQGLQFLFEYFSETQRNKGNFPGRFSGRQFSNSRSEMNVSTLELGDSALYLCASRDSSFSGANVLTFGAGSRLTVL.

The CDR3 sequence: CASSRDRGGKLFF. The CDR3 nucleotides are TGTGCCAGCAGCCGGGACAGGGGAGGAAAACTGTTTTTT. The rearrangement joins TRBV6-5 to TRBJ1-4, with TRBD1 matching over 10 bases. Germline V gives CDR1 MNHEY, CDR2 SVGAGI. This CDR3 comprises 13 residues. J lost 10 bases, V lost 6 bases, and 5 bases had no gene match.

The J gene is TRBJ1-5, the V gene TRBV2, with 8 bases aligning to TRBD1. V lost 6 bases to trimming and J lost 7 bases; unmatched junction nucleotides: 8. Germline lookup yields CDR1 SNHLY and CDR2 FYNNEI. The CDR3 covers 14 residues. This CDR3 is CASSRQGTNQPQHF. Here the CDR3 DNA reads TGTGCCAGCAGCAGACAGGGGACTAACCAGCCCCAGCATTTT. Using reference TRBV2 and TRBJ1-5 for the parts outside the CDR3, the full variable domain is EPEVTQTPSHQVTQMGQEVILRCVPISNHLYFYWYRQILGQKVEFLVSFYNNEISEKSEIFDDQFSVERPDGSNFTLKIRSTKLEDSAMYFCASSRQGTNQPQHFGDGTRLSIL.

This chain uses TRBV19 with TRBJ2-1, with 9 nucleotides matching TRBD1. The V segment lost 5 bases and the J segment 2 bases; nucleotides outside the gene matches: 4. Germline CDR1 reads LNHDA; CDR2 reads SQIVND (reference sequence). CDR3 size: 15 residues. The CDR3 loop reads CASSPDRGAYNEQFF. In DNA, the CDR3 is TGTGCCAGTAGTCCGGACAGGGGTGCCTACAATGAGCAGTTCTTC.

The CDR3 sequence is CASSEGQNYGYTF. Here the CDR3 DNA reads TGTGCCAGCAGTGAGGGACAGAACTATGGCTACACCTTC. This rearrangement joins TRBV28 to TRBJ1-2, with 7 bases that match TRBD1. Germline trimming cut 5 bases from V and 2 bases from J; bases unmatched to any gene: 2. In germline, CDR1 is MDHEN, CDR2 SYDVKM. This CDR3 region has 13 residues.

V is TRBV19 and J is TRBJ2-5; tentatively, D is TRBD1 (6 bases). CDR1 is LNHDA and CDR2 is SQIVND in the germline V gene (reference sequence). With 3 bases removed from V and 5 bases from J, the gap between germline ends came to 16 bases. This CDR3 has 15 amino acids. CDR3 loop: CASSILGGRWETQYF. The CDR3 DNA reads as TGTGCCAGTAGTATTCTAGGGGGTAGGTGGGAGACCCAGTACTTC.

Points on this clone: An end of the junction differs from the germline gene, which may be a read error. This chain connects TRBV5-4 to TRBJ1-6; 7 nucleotides line up with TRBD1. This CDR3 is built from 15 residues. Germline CDR1 and CDR2: SGHNT and YYREEE (reference sequence). For the CDR3, the DNA is TGTGCCAGCAGATTGGACAGGCCACTGAATTCACCCCTCCACTTT. This codes for CASRLDRPLNSPLHF.

The chain employs TRBV7-6 and TRBJ1-4; no firm D call. This CDR3 comprises 15 residues. Trimming took 2 bases from V and 1 from J, leaving 8 bases between them. Germline values: CDR1 SGHVS, CDR2 FNYEAQ. CDR3 sequence (DNA): TGTGCCAGCAGCTTATCGACAAGAACTAATGAAAAACTGTTTTTT. It specifies CASSLSTRTNEKLFF. The full variable domain, completed using reference TRBV7-6 and TRBJ1-4, is GAGVSQSPRYKVTKRGQDVALRCDPISGHVSLYWYRQALGQGPEFLTYFNYEAQQDKSGLPNDRFSAERPEGSISTLTIQRTEQRDSAMYRCASSLSTRTNEKLFFGSGTQLSVL.

Here the CDR3 reads CASSQGPSGGPDTQYF. The CDR3 bases are TGCGCCAGCAGCCAAGGTCCTAGCGGGGGGCCAGATACGCAGTATTTT. The V and J genes are TRBV4-1 and TRBJ2-3; 11 bases line up with TRBD2. V lost 1 base, J lost 4 bases, and 4 bases stayed unmatched. CDR3 size: 16 residues. The germline CDR1 and CDR2 sequences are MGHRA and YSYEKL.

V is TRBV11-3 and J is TRBJ2-1; possibly TRBD2 for D (6 bases). Germline CDR1 reads SGHNT; CDR2 reads YENEEA. Trimming took 1 base from V and 4 from J, leaving 11 bases between them. The CDR3 has 15 amino acids. The CDR3 coding sequence is TGTGCCAGCAGCTTAGGTCGGGGGAGTTACAATGAGCAGTTCTTC. Its translation: CASSLGRGSYNEQFF.

This clone came up a few times. The rearrangement joins TRBV11-2 to TRBJ1-6, with 8 nucleotides matching TRBD1. Germline V gives CDR1 SGHAT, CDR2 FQNNGV. The CDR3 spans 17 residues. J gave up 2 bases and V 5 bases, and 8 bases lay outside the gene matches. CDR3 sequence reads: CASSADRVNTYNSPLHF. The DNA of the CDR3 is TGTGCCAGCAGCGCGGACAGGGTGAACACCTATAATTCACCCCTCCACTTT.

This chain links TRBV10-3 with TRBJ2-1, with 12 bases that match TRBD2. Germline trimming cut 2 bases from V and 2 bases from J; bases unmatched to any gene: 7. This CDR3 contains 18 residues. CDR1 and CDR2 (germline): ENHRY, SYGVKD. DNA of the CDR3: TGTGCCATCAGTGAGAGGCCTAGCGGGGGGGCCACCTACAATGAGCAGTTCTTC. Translated, it gives CAISERPSGGATYNEQFF.

Remarks on this clone: Other DNA sequences in this sample translate to the same CDR3. This sequence joins TRBV5-1 and TRBJ2-7; TRBD1 matches at 12 bases. The V segment lost 4 bases and the J segment 4 bases; nucleotides outside the gene matches: 3. This CDR3 spans 14 amino acids. CDR1 and CDR2 (germline): SGHRS, YFSETQ. The CDR3 region is CASSLGQGAYEQYF. Written as DNA, the CDR3 is TGCGCCAGCAGCCTGGGACAGGGGGCATACGAGCAGTACTTC.

V and J are TRBV2 and TRBJ1-2; the match to TRBD1 covers 9 bases. The CDR3 sequence is 16 residues long. From germline, CDR1 is SNHLY and CDR2 FYNNEI. J lost 3 bases, V lost 2 bases, and 7 bases had no gene match. The CDR3 DNA is TGTGCCAGCAGTGAAACGGGGGACAGGGTGGACTATGGCTACACCTTC. Protein product: CASSETGDRVDYGYTF.

V usage is TRBV18 and J usage is TRBJ2-7, with 9 bases lining up with TRBD1. Trimming took 0 bases from V and 3 from J; bases not matched to a gene: 3. CDR3 size: 15 residues. CDR1 is KGHSH, CDR2 LQKENI, per germline. The CDR3: CASSPPRTGDYEQYF. The CDR3 bases are TGTGCCAGCTCACCACCAAGGACAGGGGACTACGAGCAGTACTTC.

V and J are TRBV10-2 and TRBJ1-1, with 9 nucleotides matching TRBD1. V trimming: 6 bases; J trimming: 11 bases; junction bases outside the gene matches: 10. Per the germline V gene, CDR1 is WSHSY and CDR2 is SAAADI. The CDR3 has 13 amino acids. CDR3 nucleotides: TGCGCCAGCAGCAAAGGACAGGGGCTTTATGCTTTCTTT. Its translation: CASSKGQGLYAFF.

CDR3 loop: CASSLEGQGIYEQYF. The CDR3 DNA follows: TGCGCCAGCAGCCTGGAGGGCCAGGGGATCTACGAGCAGTACTTC. The chain has TRBV5-1 and TRBJ2-7; possibly TRBD1 or TRBD2 for D (6 bases each). The CDR3 runs 15 residues. V lost 4 bases to trimming and J lost 3 bases, with 17 bases between them. Germline CDR1 SGHRS, CDR2 YFSETQ.

This clone showed up just once. The chain couples TRBV7-6 to TRBJ1-2; 10 nucleotides align to TRBD1. With 7 bases clipped from V and 5 bases from J, the junction kept 7 bases outside the gene matches. Germline CDR1 reads SGHVS; CDR2 reads FNYEAQ. The CDR3 length is 14 residues. CDR3: CASIEGDRGYGYTF. The CDR3 bases are TGTGCCAGCATAGAGGGGGACAGGGGTTATGGCTACACCTTC.

The chain uses TRBV4-3 and TRBJ1-6; 8 bases line up with TRBD1. Germline trimming cut 4 bases from V and 9 bases from J; bases unmatched to any gene: 8. The V gene's germline CDR1 is LGHNA and CDR2 YSLEER. CDR3 size: 15 residues. Here the CDR3 reads CASSPSTDRASPLHF. The DNA of the CDR3 is TGCGCCAGCAGCCCGAGCACGGACAGGGCTTCACCCCTCCACTTT.